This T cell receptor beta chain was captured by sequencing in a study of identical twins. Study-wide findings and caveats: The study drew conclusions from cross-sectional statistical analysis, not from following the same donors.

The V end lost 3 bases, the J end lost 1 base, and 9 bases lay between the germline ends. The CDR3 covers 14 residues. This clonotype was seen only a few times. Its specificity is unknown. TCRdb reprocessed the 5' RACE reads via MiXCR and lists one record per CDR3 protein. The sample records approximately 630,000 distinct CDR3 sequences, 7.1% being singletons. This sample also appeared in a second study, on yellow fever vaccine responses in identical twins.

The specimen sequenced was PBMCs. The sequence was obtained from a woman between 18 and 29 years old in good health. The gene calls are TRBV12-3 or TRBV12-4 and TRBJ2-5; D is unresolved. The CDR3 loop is CASSLLLTQETQYF. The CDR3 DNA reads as TGTGCCAGCAGTTTGTTGCTAACCCAAGAGACCCAGTACTTC.